This T cell receptor (beta chain) was identified during a study of OX40 agonist ivuxolimab in advanced cancers. Study background: An anti-OX40 (CD134) antibody with agonistic activity, ivuxolimab, was administered to patients. Patients received intravenous ivuxolimab every 2 weeks at 0.01 to 10 mg/kg. Study-wide findings and caveats: On average, a greater number of expanded clones characterised CD8+ T cells relative to CD4+.

As to this clone: Its antigen is as yet unknown.

The table came from immunoSEQ multiplex PCR; TCRdb's copy has only in-frame clones and leaves some out. The sample yields 70,000 to 80,000 clones, approximately 86% seen once. Germline loops: CDR1 MNHEY, CDR2 SVGAGI. The CDR3 loop spans 13 amino acids. Trimming cost V 11 bases and J 12 bases; bases outside gene matches: 13. The sample in question was CD4+ or CD8+ T cells sorted from blood, obtained in a trial of the OX40 agonist ivuxolimab. J is TRBJ1-6 and V is TRBV6-5, with TRBD1 identical over 7 bases. The clonotype comes from an adult with an advanced solid tumor such as melanoma, head and neck, liver or kidney cancer. This CDR3 is CAGRQGLFLPLHF. The CDR3 DNA reads as TGTGCCGGTCGACAGGGTCTTTTCTTACCCCTCCACTTT.